The next 21 T cell receptor beta chains were all read from a single sample in a study of PD-1 blockade in classical Hodgkin lymphoma. Data came from immunoSEQ multiplex PCR; TCRdb stores just in-frame clones and leaves some out. The table has 90,000 to 130,000 clones, around 89% seen once. Every one of the patients relapsed after autologous stem cell transplantation (brentuximab vedotin exposure was variable). The input for sequencing was peripheral blood mononuclear cells (PBMCs), taken before the second cycle of nivolumab. These receptors were collected from a human donor with classical Hodgkin lymphoma.

The V and J genes are TRBV10-3 and TRBJ2-5; TRBD2 matches 13 bases. The length of the CDR3 is 15 residues. Germline V gene sequence: CDR1 ENHRY, CDR2 SYGVKD. V lost 6 bases, J lost 4 bases, and 5 bases stayed unmatched. CDR3 DNA sequence: TGTGCCATCAGCCCGACTAGCGGGAGGATAGAGACCCAGTACTTC. Protein: CAISPTSGRIETQYF.

This chain joins TRBV7-2 and TRBJ2-7; 10 positions agree with TRBD2. Germline V gene data show CDR1 as SGHTA and CDR2 as FQGNSA. This CDR3 has 16 amino acids. V dropped 4 bases and J dropped 0; count of bases not matched to a gene: 6. The CDR3 DNA reads as TGTGCCAGCAGCTCGACTAGCGGGCTTAGCTCCTACGAGCAGTACTTC. It yields the protein CASSSTSGLSSYEQYF.

The chain links TRBV27 to TRBJ1-2; D is ambiguous. This CDR3 contains 15 residues. V was pared by 4 bases and J by 0 bases, with 12 bases between. Germline CDR1 MNHEY, CDR2 SMNVEV (reference sequence). DNA of the CDR3: TGTGCCAGCAGTTGGCGGGTCGGGGCTAACTATGGCTACACCTTC. It is translated as CASSWRVGANYGYTF.

This chain connects TRBV6-5 to TRBJ1-4; tentative D call: TRBD1 (6 bases). There are 14 residues in the CDR3. Germline CDR1 and CDR2: MNHEY and SVGAGI. The V gene lost 7 bases and the J gene lost 7 bases, with 16 bases spanning the gap. This CDR3 is CASKPGGRAEKLFF. In DNA, the CDR3 is TGTGCCAGCAAGCCCGGGGGGCGGGCTGAAAAACTGTTTTTT.

This sequence joins TRBV18 and TRBJ2-1, with 10 bases matching TRBD2. The CDR3 length is 17 residues. Germline loops: CDR1 KGHSH, CDR2 LQKENI. After removal of 2 bases from V and 5 bases from J, the junction contained 9 bases not matched to a gene. This chain's CDR3 is CASSPSRNSGRHNEQFF. In DNA, the CDR3 is TGTGCCAGCTCACCATCAAGAAATAGCGGGAGGCACAATGAGCAGTTCTTC.

This chain uses TRBV15 with TRBJ2-7, with unresolved D. This CDR3 region has 13 residues. Looked up from germline, CDR1 is LNHNV and CDR2 is YYDKDF (reference sequence). V lost 1 base and J 7 bases, leaving 11 bases between the germline ends. Here the CDR3 DNA reads TGTGCCACCAGCAGAGGCCCGACTCGTGAGCAGTACTTC. This codes for CATSRGPTREQYF. Full variable domain (missing parts from reference TRBV15 and TRBJ2-7): DAMVIQNPRYQVTQFGKPVTLSCSQTLNHNVMYWYQQKSSQAPKLLFHYYDKDFNNEADTPDNFQSRRPNTSFCFLDIRSPGLGDTAMYLCATSRGPTREQYFGPGTRLTVT.

This clone appeared a single time. The rearrangement uses TRBV28 and TRBJ1-2, with 9 bases aligning to TRBD1. This CDR3 has 16 amino acids. V lost 4 bases to trimming and J lost 3 bases; unmatched junction nucleotides: 9. The germline gives CDR1 MDHEN, CDR2 SYDVKM. CDR3 loop: CASSSLNRGLYYGYTF. The CDR3 nucleotides are TGTGCCAGCAGTTCTTTAAACAGGGGGCTCTACTATGGCTACACCTTC.

V usage is TRBV4-1 and J usage is TRBJ2-2; 8 bases agree with TRBD1. The germline V gene has CDR1 MGHRA and CDR2 YSYEKL. Unmatched junction bases numbered 13, after V lost 6 bases and J lost 7 bases. The CDR3 consists of 16 residues. CDR3 sequence (DNA): TGCGCCAGCAGTCTTGAATCAGGGGGCTGGCGCGGGGAGCTGTTTTTT. Amino acid sequence: CASSLESGGWRGELFF.

The chain uses TRBV5-8 and TRBJ2-7; 10 positions agree with TRBD1. After removal of 4 bases from V and 9 bases from J, the junction contained 7 bases not matched to a gene. This CDR3 comprises 13 residues. Per the germline V gene, CDR1 is SGHTS and CDR2 is YDEGEE. Here the CDR3 DNA reads TGTGCCAGCAGCACATCGACAGGGGGCGTGCAGTACTTC. As protein: CASSTSTGGVQYF.

The rearrangement joins TRBV4-2 to TRBJ1-3; 7 positions agree with TRBD1. The CDR3 has 17 amino acids. J gave up 2 bases and V 4 bases, and 11 bases lay outside the gene matches. Germline loops: CDR1 LGHNA, CDR2 YNFKEQ. CDR3 region: CASSRAQGGGAGNTIYF. DNA of the CDR3: TGTGCCAGCAGCCGCGCGCAGGGGGGAGGGGCTGGAAACACCATATATTTT.

The CDR3 DNA sequence: TGTGCCAGCAGCTCCGGACTAGCGGATTCCTACGAGCAGTACTTC. Amino acid sequence: CASSSGLADSYEQYF. The chain has TRBV13 and TRBJ2-7, with 10 positions matching TRBD2. The CDR3 runs to 15 residues. V lost 4 bases and J lost 1; bases outside the gene matches: 4. The germline V gene encodes CDR1 PRHDT and CDR2 FYEKMQ (reference sequence). Full variable domain (rest looked up from reference TRBV13 and TRBJ2-7): AAGVIQSPRHLIKEKRETATLKCYPIPRHDTVYWYQQGPGQDPQFLISFYEKMQSDKGSIPDRFSAQQFSDYHSELNMSSLELGDSALYFCASSSGLADSYEQYFGPGTRLTVT.

This chain uses TRBV6-6 with TRBJ2-1; a possible D gene is TRBD1 (6 bases). Germline CDR1 is MNHNY and CDR2 is SVGAGI (reference sequence). The germline V and J ends were trimmed by 0 bases and 9 bases, with 6 bases remaining between them. The CDR3 runs 12 residues. The CDR3 coding sequence is TGTGCCAGCAGTTACTCCAGGGGTGAGCAGTTCTTC. As protein: CASSYSRGEQFF.

The chain couples TRBV21-1 to TRBJ1-1; the table's D call, TRBD1, was not checked against the DNA. TRBV21-1 is annotated as a pseudogene. This CDR3 region has 15 residues. CDR3 amino acids: CASTFPGVGATEAFF. CDR3 nucleotide sequence: TGTGCCAGCACCTTCCCTGGGGTGGGGGCCACTGAAGCTTTCTTT.

This clone was recorded once. The chain is built from TRBV29-1 and TRBJ2-7; D is uncertain. Looked up from germline, CDR1 is SQVTM and CDR2 is ANQGSEA. The CDR3 is made up of 13 amino acids. The V end lost 2 bases, the J end lost 2 bases, and 10 bases lay between the germline ends. This chain's CDR3 is CSVESAVTYEQYF. In nucleotides, the CDR3 is TGCAGCGTTGAATCGGCTGTAACCTACGAGCAGTACTTC.

The chain couples TRBV23-1 to TRBJ1-4; 7 nucleotides match TRBD1. Being an ORF, TRBV23-1 has a function that is uncertain. With 2 bases clipped from V and 5 bases from J, the junction kept 5 bases outside the gene matches. This CDR3 spans 15 amino acids. CDR3 in DNA: TGCGCCAGCAGTCAACCGACAGGGACAAATGAAAAACTGTTTTTT. Its protein is CASSQPTGTNEKLFF.

The J gene is TRBJ1-2, the V gene TRBV7-2; 8 bases line up with TRBD1. The CDR3 spans 16 residues. Per the germline V gene, CDR1 is SGHTA and CDR2 is FQGNSA. With 0 bases clipped from V and 4 bases from J, the junction kept 7 bases outside the gene matches. In DNA form, the CDR3 reads TGTGCCAGCAGCTTAGCGGGGGCCAGGGGGCCCTATGGCTACACCTTC. Translation: CASSLAGARGPYGYTF.

This chain connects TRBV11-3 to TRBJ2-5; D perhaps matches TRBD1 (6 bases). CDR3 length: 14 amino acids. The V gene lost 4 bases and the J gene lost 1 base, with 10 bases spanning the gap. The germline CDR1 and CDR2 sequences are SGHNT and YENEEA. CDR3 nucleotide sequence: TGTGCCAGCAGCTCCTGGGGGCCCCAAGAGACCCAGTACTTC. Its translation is CASSSWGPQETQYF.

This clone was counted once. This sequence joins TRBV2 and TRBJ1-2, with a weak D call TRBD1 (5 bases). The length of the CDR3 is 13 residues. V was pared by 8 bases and J by 7 bases, with 17 bases between. The germline V gene encodes CDR1 SNHLY and CDR2 FYNNEI. The DNA of the CDR3 is TGTGCCAGCCGCCCGGGGGGGAGAAGTGGCTACACCTTC. The encoded protein is CASRPGGRSGYTF. Looking up the rest from reference TRBV2 and TRBJ1-2 gives the full variable domain: EPEVTQTPSHQVTQMGQEVILRCVPISNHLYFYWYRQILGQKVEFLVSFYNNEISEKSEIFDDQFSVERPDGSNFTLKIRSTKLEDSAMYFCASRPGGRSGYTFGSGTRLTVV.

Notes on this clone: Distinct nucleotide sequences in the sample also encode this CDR3. This rearrangement joins TRBV11-2 to TRBJ2-2; a weak D match, TRBD1 (5 bases). The CDR3 loop spans 14 amino acids. The V end lost 4 bases, the J end lost 7 bases, and 13 bases lay between the germline ends. Germline V gives CDR1 SGHAT, CDR2 FQNNGV. CDR3 in DNA: TGTGCCAGCAGCTCAAGGGAAGGGGACGGGGAGCTGTTTTTT. Amino acids: CASSSREGDGELFF.

The rearrangement uses TRBV9 and TRBJ2-7, with 7 bases aligning to TRBD1. This CDR3 spans 13 amino acids. Trimming cost V 3 bases and J 6 bases; bases outside gene matches: 6. Germline V lookup: CDR1 SGDLS, CDR2 YYNGEE. The CDR3 here is CASSAGTATEQYF. Here the CDR3 DNA reads TGTGCCAGCAGCGCTGGGACAGCGACCGAGCAGTACTTC.

The chain uses TRBV5-1 and TRBJ1-1; D is ambiguous. CDR1 and CDR2 from the germline V gene are SGHRS and YFSETQ. CDR3 length: 15 residues. V shed 2 bases and J shed 4 bases, with 15 bases lying between them. The chain's CDR3 is CASSLSGVESTEAFF. CDR3 DNA sequence: TGCGCCAGCAGCTTATCCGGGGTAGAGAGCACTGAAGCTTTCTTT.